This T cell receptor beta chain derives from a study of T cell responses to AZD1222 COVID-19 vaccine. Study results and limitations: Unmutated variant regions reportedly attract nearly half of all spike-specific TCRs. Elevations in Spike-specific TCR breadth and depth followed administration of two AZD1222 doses. Among AZD1222 vaccinees, only six were seropositive at baseline. Clonal diversity was possibly underestimated, and the donors were mostly white British, with more females.

The V end lost 5 bases, the J end lost 9 bases, and 26 bases lay between the germline ends. CDR1 is SGHTA, CDR2 FQGNSA, per germline. CDR3 length: 17 residues. Produced via immunoSEQ multiplex PCR; TCRdb's table is partial and in-frame only. The profile shows roughly 170,000 clones, about 86% of them singletons. On this clone: Antigen: not known.

Sequenced here: peripheral blood, sampled on day 0 of AZD1222 vaccination. The chain couples TRBV7-2 to TRBJ2-1, with D maybe TRBD1 (5 bases). The TCR was taken from an adult in good health. In DNA, the CDR3 is TGTGCCAGCAGCCTTGGACACGCGGACCCGGATTGGAGTGAGCAGTTCTTC. Translation: CASSLGHADPDWSEQFF.